This T cell receptor beta chain was obtained from a study of cytomegalovirus exposure and HLA in healthy donors. Points from the study as a whole: In a later analysis, several top co-occurrence clusters appeared linked to parvovirus B19, influenza, CMV and Epstein-Barr virus.

Primers for the PCR totalled 60 Vbeta and 13 Jbeta. The assay was immunoSEQ multiplex PCR, and TCRdb's table has in-frame clones only and misses some. There are roughly 150,000 clones in the sample; about four fifths occur only once, and 1.5% lies in the top ten. V trimming: 4 bases; J trimming: 0 bases; junction bases outside the gene matches: 5. CDR3 length: 16 amino acids. Germline V CDR1 and CDR2: LNHDA, SQIVND (reference sequence). A note on this clone: Its target is not known.

This sequence joins TRBV19 and TRBJ2-5; 10 bases are shared with TRBD1. The origin of this receptor is a girl between 5 and 17 years old in good health and CMV-seropositive. Sample: PBMCs. The CDR3 here is CASSTWTGGDQETQYF. CDR3 in DNA: TGTGCCAGTAGTACCTGGACAGGGGGGGACCAAGAGACCCAGTACTTC. Supplemented by reference TRBV19 and TRBJ2-5, the full variable domain reads DGGITQSPKYLFRKEGQNVTLSCEQNLNHDAMYWYRQDPGQGLRLIYYSQIVNDFQKGDIAEGYSVSREKKESFPLTVTSAQKNPTAFYLCASSTWTGGDQETQYFGPGTRLLVL.